Described below is a single T cell receptor (beta chain) sequence and its context. Its target is unknown. Other DNA sequences in the sample encode the same CDR3. Looked up from germline, CDR1 is GTSNPN and CDR2 is SVGIG (reference sequence). This CDR3 has 15 residues. V was shortened by 2 bases and J by 2 bases, with 15 bases between the two germline ends. This entry comes from a study of cytomegalovirus exposure and HLA in healthy donors. Study-wide results and caveats: In a later analysis, a missense DCLRE1C variant was linked to TCR beta V- and J-gene trimming. TCR beta V segments were, for the most part, productive about 87% or about 30% of the time in an earlier analysis.

60 Vbeta and 13 Jbeta primers were used in PCR. Profiled with immunoSEQ multiplex PCR; TCRdb holds only in-frame clones, not every one. The data contain about 100,000 clones, 85% of them seen just once; the ten biggest clones take up 3% to 4%. This receptor was identified in a man younger than 45 in good health and CMV-seronegative. Sequenced input: PBMCs. The V call is TRBV30, the J call TRBJ2-5, with D possibly TRBD2 on 5 matching bases. CDR3 residues: CAWSPPGRAQETQYF. DNA of the CDR3: TGTGCCTGGAGTCCTCCCGGGCGGGCACAAGAGACCCAGTACTTC.